The rows below give T cell receptor beta chains drawn from one sample of a study of beta chain features in type 1 diabetes. TCRdb's table, derived via immunoSEQ multiplex PCR, lists solely in-frame clones and lacks some. The sample has hundreds of thousands of clones, more than 13% seen once. Sequences were obtained from naive CD4+ T cells from blood. These receptors all come from a young man with type 1 diabetes. CDR3s include the opening cysteine and the closing phenylalanine or tryptophan. The order of the fields is J gene, clone size, D gene, V gene, CDR3 DNA, CDR3 protein. The D gene is left open where the match is weak. Size is stated for part of the rows, as once, few or many counts, or as a class when the clone is expanded.

J gene: TRBJ2-1
clone size: .
D gene: TRBD2
V gene: TRBV7-2
CDR3 DNA: TGTGCCAGCAGCTTAGTGGGTAGCGGGGGGCAGGGTGAGCAGTTCTTC
CDR3 protein: CASSLVGSGGQGEQFF

J gene: TRBJ2-1
clone size: few
D gene: .
V gene: TRBV4-3
CDR3 DNA: TGCGCCAGCAGCCAATTTAAAGGGTCGTCCTACAATGAGCAGTTCTTC
CDR3 protein: CASSQFKGSSYNEQFF

J gene: TRBJ2-7
clone size: .
D gene: .
V gene: TRBV30
CDR3 DNA: TGTGCCTGGAGTGTTATAGTATGGTCCCCAAAAGGGGGGCACGAGCAGTACTTC
CDR3 protein: CAWSVIVWSPKGGHEQYF

J gene: TRBJ2-7
clone size: few
D gene: TRBD2
V gene: TRBV7-2
CDR3 DNA: TGTGCCAGCAGCTTAGGACTAGCGGAATCCTACGAGCAGTACTTC
CDR3 protein: CASSLGLAESYEQYF

J gene: TRBJ1-4
clone size: .
D gene: .
V gene: TRBV28
CDR3 DNA: TGTGCCAGCTGGTTAGGAGGGGCTAATGAAAAACTGTTTTTT
CDR3 protein: CASWLGGANEKLFF

J gene: TRBJ2-7
clone size: .
D gene: .
V gene: TRBV7-2
CDR3 DNA: TGTGCCAGCAGCTTAAACCCAGGTACCTACGAGCAGTACTTC
CDR3 protein: CASSLNPGTYEQYF

J gene: TRBJ2-7
clone size: .
D gene: .
V gene: TRBV7-2
CDR3 DNA: TGTGCCAGCAGCTTAGGTCCTGCACGCTACGAGCAGTACTTC
CDR3 protein: CASSLGPARYEQYF

J gene: TRBJ2-2
clone size: .
D gene: TRBD2
V gene: TRBV15
CDR3 DNA: TGTGCCACCAGCACCCAAAGGGGACTAGCGGGAGGGGACACCGGGGAGCTGTTTTTT
CDR3 protein: CATSTQRGLAGGDTGELFF

J gene: TRBJ2-1
clone size: .
D gene: TRBD1
V gene: TRBV7-9
CDR3 DNA: TGTGCCAGCAGCTTAATACCAAGACAGGGGGAATACAATGAGCAGTTCTTC
CDR3 protein: CASSLIPRQGEYNEQFF

J gene: TRBJ1-4
clone size: few
D gene: .
V gene: TRBV29-1
CDR3 DNA: TGCAGCGTTCAAGTGGGAGAAAAACTGTTTTTT
CDR3 protein: CSVQVGEKLFF

J gene: TRBJ1-6
clone size: few
D gene: .
V gene: TRBV13
CDR3 DNA: TGTGCCAGCAGCTTAGGGAGGGGCCGGCCCACCCTCCACTTT
CDR3 protein: CASSLGRGRPTLHF

J gene: TRBJ2-3
clone size: few
D gene: TRBD2
V gene: TRBV5-6
CDR3 DNA: TGTGCCAGCAGCCGTCGGACTAGCGGGAGACGCGGCACAGATACGCAGTATTTT
CDR3 protein: CASSRRTSGRRGTDTQYF

J gene: TRBJ2-1
clone size: .
D gene: .
V gene: TRBV11-2
CDR3 DNA: TGTGCCAGCAGCTTAGTCCTCTTGAGCAATGAGCAGTTCTTC
CDR3 protein: CASSLVLLSNEQFF

J gene: TRBJ2-7
clone size: .
D gene: TRBD2
V gene: TRBV11-1
CDR3 DNA: TGTGCCAGCGAGGTAGCGGGAGGTCCAGGAGAGCAGTACTTC
CDR3 protein: CASEVAGGPGEQYF

J gene: TRBJ2-1
clone size: few
D gene: .
V gene: TRBV2
CDR3 DNA: TGTGCCAGCAGTGCGAGCGCTAGCTCCTACAATGAGCAGTTCTTC
CDR3 protein: CASSASASSYNEQFF

J gene: TRBJ2-1
clone size: .
D gene: TRBD1
V gene: TRBV5-1
CDR3 DNA: TGCGCCAGCAGCAAGGGACAGGGAGGCAATGAGCAGTTCTTC
CDR3 protein: CASSKGQGGNEQFF